This T cell receptor beta chain was identified in a study of shared clonotypes between healthy human individuals. Whole-study results and caveats: Blood was the sole source, and tissue repertoires probably differ.

The CDR3 runs 17 residues. The germline gives CDR1 LNHDA, CDR2 SQIVND (reference sequence). The ends lost 3 bases at V and 2 bases at J; junction bases unmatched: 11. The data were produced by immunoSEQ multiplex PCR, yet TCRdb's version contains in-frame clones alone and is incomplete. The table includes millions of clones, about 95% detected once. The naive CD8 population came from CD45RO-negative cells selected for CCR7, without terminally differentiated effector memory CD45RA+ cells. As regards this clone: Its specificity is not known.

The receptor comes from a young man in good health. Sequencing was carried out using naive CD8+ T cells sorted from blood. The J gene is TRBJ2-7, the V gene TRBV19; TRBD2 aligns across 9 bases. The CDR3 here is CASSIMDSGGLTYEQYF. CDR3 nucleotide sequence: TGTGCCAGTAGTATCATGGATAGCGGGGGCCTTACCTACGAGCAGTACTTC. The full variable domain, its missing parts supplied by reference TRBV19 and TRBJ2-7, is DGGITQSPKYLFRKEGQNVTLSCEQNLNHDAMYWYRQDPGQGLRLIYYSQIVNDFQKGDIAEGYSVSREKKESFPLTVTSAQKNPTAFYLCASSIMDSGGLTYEQYFGPGTRLTVT.